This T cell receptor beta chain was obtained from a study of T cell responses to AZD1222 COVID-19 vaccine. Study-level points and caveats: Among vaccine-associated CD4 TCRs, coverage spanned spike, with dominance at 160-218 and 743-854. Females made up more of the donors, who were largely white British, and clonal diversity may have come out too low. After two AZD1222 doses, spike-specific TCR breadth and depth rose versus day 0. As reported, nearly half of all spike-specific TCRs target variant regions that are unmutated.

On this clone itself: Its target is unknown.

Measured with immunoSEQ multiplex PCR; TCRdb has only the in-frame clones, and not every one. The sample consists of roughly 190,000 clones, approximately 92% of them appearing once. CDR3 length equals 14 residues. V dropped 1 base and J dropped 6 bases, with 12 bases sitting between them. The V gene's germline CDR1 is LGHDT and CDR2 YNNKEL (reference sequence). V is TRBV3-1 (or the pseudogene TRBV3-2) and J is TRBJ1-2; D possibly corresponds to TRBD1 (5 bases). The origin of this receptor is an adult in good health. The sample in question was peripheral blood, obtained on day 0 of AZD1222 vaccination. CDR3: CASSQASQGDGYTF. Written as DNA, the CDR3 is TGTGCCAGCAGCCAAGCCTCCCAGGGTGATGGCTACACCTTC.